This T cell receptor (beta chain) was captured in a study of response to subunit inactivated influenza vaccine. Broader study findings: The authors suggested that every seasonal influenza vaccination recruits few new T cells.

Each CDR3 protein gets one entry after TCRdb re-called the RT-PCR reads with MiXCR. The table includes roughly 760,000 distinct CDR3 sequences, 21% detected once. This clonotype appeared a few times. Its specificity is not known. Sequenced material: PBMCs from blood, taken 5 days after vaccination. This clonotype was obtained from a man aged 50 or older who received an inactivated influenza vaccine.

The CDR3 loop reads CASSLRGPLYGYTF. The CDR3 DNA reads as TGTGCCAGCAGTTTGAGAGGTCCCCTCTATGGCTACACCTTC. This chain connects TRBV12-3 or TRBV12-4 to TRBJ1-2; D gene ambiguous. V was cut by 3 bases and J by 4 bases, with 12 bases left in between. The CDR3 extends over 14 amino acids.